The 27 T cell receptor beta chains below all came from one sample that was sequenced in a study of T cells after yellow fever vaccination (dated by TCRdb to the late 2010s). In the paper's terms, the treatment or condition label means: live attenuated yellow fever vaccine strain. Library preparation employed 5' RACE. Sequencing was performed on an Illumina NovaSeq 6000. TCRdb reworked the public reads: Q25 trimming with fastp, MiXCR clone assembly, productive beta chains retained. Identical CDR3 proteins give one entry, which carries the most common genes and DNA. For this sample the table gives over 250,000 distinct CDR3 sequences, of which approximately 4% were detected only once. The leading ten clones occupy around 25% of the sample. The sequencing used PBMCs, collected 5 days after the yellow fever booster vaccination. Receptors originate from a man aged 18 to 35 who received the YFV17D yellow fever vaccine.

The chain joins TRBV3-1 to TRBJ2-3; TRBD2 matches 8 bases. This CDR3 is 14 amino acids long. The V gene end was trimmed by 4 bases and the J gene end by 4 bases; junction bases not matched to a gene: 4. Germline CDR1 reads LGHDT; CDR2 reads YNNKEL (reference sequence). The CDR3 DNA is TGTGCCAGCAGCCCAGCGGGGGAAGCAGATACGCAGTATTTT. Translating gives CASSPAGEADTQYF.

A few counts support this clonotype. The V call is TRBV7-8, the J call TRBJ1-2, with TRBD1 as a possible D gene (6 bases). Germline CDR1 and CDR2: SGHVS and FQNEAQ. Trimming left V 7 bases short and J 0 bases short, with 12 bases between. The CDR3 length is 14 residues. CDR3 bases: TGTGCCAGCACCCCAGACAGGACTAACTATGGCTACACCTTC. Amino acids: CASTPDRTNYGYTF.

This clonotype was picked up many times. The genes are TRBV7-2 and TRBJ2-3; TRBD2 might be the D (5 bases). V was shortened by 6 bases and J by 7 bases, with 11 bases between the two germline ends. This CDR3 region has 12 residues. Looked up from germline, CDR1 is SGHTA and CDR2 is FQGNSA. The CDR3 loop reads CASSRSGNTQYF. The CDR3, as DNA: TGTGCCAGCAGTAGATCCGGGAATACGCAGTATTTT.

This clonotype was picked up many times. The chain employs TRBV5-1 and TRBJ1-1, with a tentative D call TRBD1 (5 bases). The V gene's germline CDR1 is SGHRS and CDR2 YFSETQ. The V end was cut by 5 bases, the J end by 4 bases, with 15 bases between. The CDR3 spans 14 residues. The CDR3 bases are TGCGCCAGCAGGAATCAGGGTTCGAGCACTGAAGCTTTCTTT. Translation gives CASRNQGSSTEAFF.

In DNA form, the CDR3 reads TGTGCCAGCAGCTTGTCGGGGGGGCGAATGAACACTGAAGCTTTCTTT. Encoded protein: CASSLSGGRMNTEAFF. This rearrangement joins TRBV5-6 to TRBJ1-1; TRBD1 is a possible D gene (6 bases). The germline CDR1 and CDR2 sequences are SGHDT and YYEEEE. V lost 1 base and J 0 bases, leaving 13 bases between the germline ends. This CDR3 has 16 amino acids.

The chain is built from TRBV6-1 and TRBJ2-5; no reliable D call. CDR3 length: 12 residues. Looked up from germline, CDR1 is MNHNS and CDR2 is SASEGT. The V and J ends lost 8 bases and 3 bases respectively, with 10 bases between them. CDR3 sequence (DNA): TGTGCCAGCCCGAGTTTCGAAGAGACCCAGTACTTC. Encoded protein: CASPSFEETQYF.

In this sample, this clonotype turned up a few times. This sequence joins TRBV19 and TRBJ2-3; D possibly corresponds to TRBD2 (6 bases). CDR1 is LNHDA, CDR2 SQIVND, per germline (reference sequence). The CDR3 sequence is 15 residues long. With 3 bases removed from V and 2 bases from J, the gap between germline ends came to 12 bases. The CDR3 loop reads CASSIYGRHTDTQYF. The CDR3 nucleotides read TGTGCCAGTAGTATTTACGGGAGACACACAGATACGCAGTATTTT.

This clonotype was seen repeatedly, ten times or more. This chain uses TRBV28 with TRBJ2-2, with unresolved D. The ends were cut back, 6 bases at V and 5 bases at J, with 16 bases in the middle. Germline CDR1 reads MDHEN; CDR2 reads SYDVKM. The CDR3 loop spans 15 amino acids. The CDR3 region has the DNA TGTGCCAGCAGCATGGTTAGGGTTTGGACCGGGGAGCTGTTTTTT. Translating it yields CASSMVRVWTGELFF.

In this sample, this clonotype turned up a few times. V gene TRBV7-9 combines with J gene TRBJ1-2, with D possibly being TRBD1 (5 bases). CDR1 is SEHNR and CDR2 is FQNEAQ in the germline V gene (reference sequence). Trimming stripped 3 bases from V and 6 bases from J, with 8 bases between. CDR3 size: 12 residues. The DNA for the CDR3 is TGTGCCAGCAGCTTTGGCAGGGATGGCTACACCTTC. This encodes CASSFGRDGYTF. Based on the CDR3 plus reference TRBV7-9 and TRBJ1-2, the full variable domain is DTGVSQNPRHKITKRGQNVTFRCDPISEHNRLYWYRQTLGQGPEFLTYFQNEAQLEKSRLLSDRFSAERPKGSFSTLEIQRTEQGDSAMYLCASSFGRDGYTFGSGTRLTVV.

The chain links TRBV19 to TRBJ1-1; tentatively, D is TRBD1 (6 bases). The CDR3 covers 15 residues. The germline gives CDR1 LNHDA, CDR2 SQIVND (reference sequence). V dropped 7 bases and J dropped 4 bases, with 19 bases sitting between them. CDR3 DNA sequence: TGTGCCAGTAAGTCCAGCGACAGGTTTGGCACTGAAGCTTTCTTT. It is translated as CASKSSDRFGTEAFF.

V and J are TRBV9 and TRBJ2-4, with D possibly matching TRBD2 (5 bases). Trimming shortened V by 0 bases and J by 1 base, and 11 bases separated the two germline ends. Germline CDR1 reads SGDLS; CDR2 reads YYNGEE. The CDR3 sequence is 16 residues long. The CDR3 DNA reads TGTGCCAGCAGCGTAGATGGAGGTTGGGCCAAAAACATTCAGTACTTC. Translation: CASSVDGGWAKNIQYF.

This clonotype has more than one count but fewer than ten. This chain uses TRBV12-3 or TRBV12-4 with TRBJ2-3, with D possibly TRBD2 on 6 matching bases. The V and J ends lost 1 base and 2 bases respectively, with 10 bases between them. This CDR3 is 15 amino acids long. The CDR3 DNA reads TGTGCCAGCAGTTTAGGGGCGGGGAACACAGATACGCAGTATTTT. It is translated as CASSLGAGNTDTQYF.

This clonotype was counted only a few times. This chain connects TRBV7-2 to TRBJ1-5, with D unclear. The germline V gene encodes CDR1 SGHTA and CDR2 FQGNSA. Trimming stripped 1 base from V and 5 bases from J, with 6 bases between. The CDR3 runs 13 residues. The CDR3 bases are TGTGCCAGCAGCTTAGGGGAAGATCAGCCCCAGCATTTT. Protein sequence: CASSLGEDQPQHF.

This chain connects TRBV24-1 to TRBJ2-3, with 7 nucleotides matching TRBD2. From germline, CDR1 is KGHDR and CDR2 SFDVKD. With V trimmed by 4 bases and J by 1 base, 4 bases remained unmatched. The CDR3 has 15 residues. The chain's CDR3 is CATSEAGDRTDTQYF. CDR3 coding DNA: TGTGCCACCAGTGAGGCGGGGGACCGCACAGATACGCAGTATTTT.

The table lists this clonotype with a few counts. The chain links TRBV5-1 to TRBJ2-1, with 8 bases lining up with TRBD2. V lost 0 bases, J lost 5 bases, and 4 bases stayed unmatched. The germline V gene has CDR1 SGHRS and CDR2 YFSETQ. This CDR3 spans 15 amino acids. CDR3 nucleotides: TGCGCCAGCAGCTTGGAGCCGGGGGGGAACAATGAGCAGTTCTTC. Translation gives CASSLEPGGNNEQFF.

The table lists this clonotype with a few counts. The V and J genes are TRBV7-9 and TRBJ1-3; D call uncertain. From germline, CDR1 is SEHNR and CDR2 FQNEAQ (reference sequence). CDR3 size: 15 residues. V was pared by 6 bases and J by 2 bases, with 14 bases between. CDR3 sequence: CASRRQSYPGNTIYF. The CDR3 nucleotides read TGTGCCAGCAGGAGGCAAAGTTACCCTGGAAACACCATATATTTT.

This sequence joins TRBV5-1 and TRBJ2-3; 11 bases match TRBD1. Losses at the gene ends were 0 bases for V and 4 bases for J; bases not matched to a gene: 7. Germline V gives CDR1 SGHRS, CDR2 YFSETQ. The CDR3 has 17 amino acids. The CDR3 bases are TGCGCCAGCAGCTTGGAGTCCAGGACAGGGGGCTCAGATACGCAGTATTTT. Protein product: CASSLESRTGGSDTQYF.

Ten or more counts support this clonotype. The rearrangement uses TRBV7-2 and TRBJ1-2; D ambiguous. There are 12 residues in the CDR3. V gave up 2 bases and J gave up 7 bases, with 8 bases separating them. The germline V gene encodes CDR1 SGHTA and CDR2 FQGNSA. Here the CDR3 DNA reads TGTGCCAGCAGCTTAAGGCCCCTTGGCTACACCTTC. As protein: CASSLRPLGYTF.

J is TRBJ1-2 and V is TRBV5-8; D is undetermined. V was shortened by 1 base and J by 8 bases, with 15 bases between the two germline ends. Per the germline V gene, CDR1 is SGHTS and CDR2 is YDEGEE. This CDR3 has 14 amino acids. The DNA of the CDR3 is TGTGCCAGCAGCTTGTTTCCGCAGGAATACGGCTACACCTTC. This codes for CASSLFPQEYGYTF.

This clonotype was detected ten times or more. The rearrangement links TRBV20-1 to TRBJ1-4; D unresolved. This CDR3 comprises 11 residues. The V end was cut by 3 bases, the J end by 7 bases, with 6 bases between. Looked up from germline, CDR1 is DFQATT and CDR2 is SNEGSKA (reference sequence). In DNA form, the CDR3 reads TGCAGTGCTAGGGGCAGTGAAAAACTGTTTTTT. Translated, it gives CSARGSEKLFF.

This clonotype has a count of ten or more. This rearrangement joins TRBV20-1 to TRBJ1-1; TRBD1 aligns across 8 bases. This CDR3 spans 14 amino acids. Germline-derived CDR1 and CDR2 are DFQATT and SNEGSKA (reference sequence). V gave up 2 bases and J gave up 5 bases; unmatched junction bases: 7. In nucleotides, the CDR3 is TGCAGTGCTAGATCTTGGACAGGGCTGACTGAAGCTTTCTTT. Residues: CSARSWTGLTEAFF.

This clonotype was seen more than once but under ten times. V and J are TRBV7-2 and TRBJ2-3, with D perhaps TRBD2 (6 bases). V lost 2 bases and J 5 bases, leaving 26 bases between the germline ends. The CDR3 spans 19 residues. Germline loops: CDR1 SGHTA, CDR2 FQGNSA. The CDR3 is CASSLLALGPGTSLDTQYF. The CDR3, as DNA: TGTGCCAGCAGCTTATTGGCTCTGGGCCCCGGGACTTCCTTAGATACGCAGTATTTT.

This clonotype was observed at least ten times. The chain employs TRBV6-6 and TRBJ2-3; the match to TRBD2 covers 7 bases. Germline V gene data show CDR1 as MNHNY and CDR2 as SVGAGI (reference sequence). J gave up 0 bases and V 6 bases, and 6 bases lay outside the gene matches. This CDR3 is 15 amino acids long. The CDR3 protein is CASRRPSGSTDTQYF. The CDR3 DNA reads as TGTGCCAGCAGACGACCTAGCGGCAGCACAGATACGCAGTATTTT.

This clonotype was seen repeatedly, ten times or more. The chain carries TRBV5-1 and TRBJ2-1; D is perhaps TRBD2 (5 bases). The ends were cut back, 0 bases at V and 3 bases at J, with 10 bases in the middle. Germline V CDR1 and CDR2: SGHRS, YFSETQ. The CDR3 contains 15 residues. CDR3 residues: CASSLDLAGYNEQFF. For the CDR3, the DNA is TGCGCCAGCAGCTTGGATCTAGCTGGCTACAATGAGCAGTTCTTC.

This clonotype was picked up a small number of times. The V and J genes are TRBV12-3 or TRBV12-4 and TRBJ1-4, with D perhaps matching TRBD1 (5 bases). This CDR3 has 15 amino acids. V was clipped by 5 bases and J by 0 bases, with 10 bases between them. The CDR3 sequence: CASSRMTATNEKLFF. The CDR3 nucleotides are TGTGCCAGCAGTCGGATGACAGCAACTAATGAAAAACTGTTTTTT.

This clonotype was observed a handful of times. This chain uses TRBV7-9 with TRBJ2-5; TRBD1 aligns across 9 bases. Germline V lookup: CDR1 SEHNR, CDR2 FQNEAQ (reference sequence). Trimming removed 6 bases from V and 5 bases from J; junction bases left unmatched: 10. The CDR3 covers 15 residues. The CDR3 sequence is CASSWDRASGETQYF. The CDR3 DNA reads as TGTGCCAGCAGTTGGGACAGGGCGTCAGGCGAGACCCAGTACTTC.

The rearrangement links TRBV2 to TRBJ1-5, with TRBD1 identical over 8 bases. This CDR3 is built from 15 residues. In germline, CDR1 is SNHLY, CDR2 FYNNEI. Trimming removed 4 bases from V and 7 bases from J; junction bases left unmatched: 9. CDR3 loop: CASSARETGVQPQHF. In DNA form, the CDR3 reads TGTGCCAGCAGTGCCCGTGAGACAGGGGTACAGCCCCAGCATTTT. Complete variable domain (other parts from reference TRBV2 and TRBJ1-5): EPEVTQTPSHQVTQMGQEVILRCVPISNHLYFYWYRQILGQKVEFLVSFYNNEISEKSEIFDDQFSVERPDGSNFTLKIRSTKLEDSAMYFCASSARETGVQPQHFGDGTRLSIL.